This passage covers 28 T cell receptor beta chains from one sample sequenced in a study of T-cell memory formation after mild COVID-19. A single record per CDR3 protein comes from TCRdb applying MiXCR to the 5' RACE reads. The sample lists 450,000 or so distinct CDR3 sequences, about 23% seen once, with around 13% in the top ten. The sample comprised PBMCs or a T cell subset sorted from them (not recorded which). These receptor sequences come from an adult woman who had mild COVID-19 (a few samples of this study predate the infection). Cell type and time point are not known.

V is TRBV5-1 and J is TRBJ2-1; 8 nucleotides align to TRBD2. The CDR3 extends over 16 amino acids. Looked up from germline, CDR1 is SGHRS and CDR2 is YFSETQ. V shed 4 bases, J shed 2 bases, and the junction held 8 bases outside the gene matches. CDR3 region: CASSLGGGWPYNEQFF. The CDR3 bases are TGCGCCAGCAGCCTGGGCGGGGGGTGGCCCTACAATGAGCAGTTCTTC.

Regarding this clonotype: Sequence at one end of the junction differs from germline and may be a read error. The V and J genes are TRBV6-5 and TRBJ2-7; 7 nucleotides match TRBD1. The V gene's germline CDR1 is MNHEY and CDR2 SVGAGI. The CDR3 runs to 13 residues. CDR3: CASRETGLGQPSF. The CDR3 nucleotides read TGTGCCAGCAGGGAAACCGGATTGGGACAGCCCTCCTTC.

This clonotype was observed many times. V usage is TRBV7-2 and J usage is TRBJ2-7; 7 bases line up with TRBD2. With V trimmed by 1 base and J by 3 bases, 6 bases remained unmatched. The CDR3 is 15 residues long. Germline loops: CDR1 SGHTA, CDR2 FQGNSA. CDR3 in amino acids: CASSLGLGGSYEQYF. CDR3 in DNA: TGTGCCAGCAGCTTAGGATTGGGCGGGAGCTACGAGCAGTACTTC.

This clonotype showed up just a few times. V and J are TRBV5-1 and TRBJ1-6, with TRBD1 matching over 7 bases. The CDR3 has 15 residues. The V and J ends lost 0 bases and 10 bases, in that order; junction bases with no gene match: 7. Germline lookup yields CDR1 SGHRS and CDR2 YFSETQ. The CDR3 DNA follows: TGCGCCAGCAGCTTGGAGACAGGGATAAAGTCACCCCTCCACTTT. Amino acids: CASSLETGIKSPLHF.

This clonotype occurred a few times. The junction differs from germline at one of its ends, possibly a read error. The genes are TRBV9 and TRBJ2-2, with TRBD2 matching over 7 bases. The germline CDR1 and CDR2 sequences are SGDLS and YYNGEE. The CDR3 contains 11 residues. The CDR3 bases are TGTGCCAGCAGCCTGGGACGGGAGGTGTTTTTT. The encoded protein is CASSLGREVFF.

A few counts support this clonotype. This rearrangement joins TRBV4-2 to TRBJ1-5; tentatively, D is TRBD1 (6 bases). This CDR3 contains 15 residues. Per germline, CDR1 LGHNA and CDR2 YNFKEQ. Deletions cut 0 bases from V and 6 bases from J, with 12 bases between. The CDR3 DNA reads TGTGCCAGCAGCCAAGAGCCAATAGGGGGTCAGCCCCAGCATTTT. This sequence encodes CASSQEPIGGQPQHF.

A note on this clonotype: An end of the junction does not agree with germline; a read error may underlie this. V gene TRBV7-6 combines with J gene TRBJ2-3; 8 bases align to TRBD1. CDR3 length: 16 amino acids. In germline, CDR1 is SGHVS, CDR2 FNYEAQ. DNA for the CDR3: TGTGCCACCAGCCCCGACAGGGGTTTGATTGCGGATACGCAGTATTTT. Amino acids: CATSPDRGLIADTQYF.

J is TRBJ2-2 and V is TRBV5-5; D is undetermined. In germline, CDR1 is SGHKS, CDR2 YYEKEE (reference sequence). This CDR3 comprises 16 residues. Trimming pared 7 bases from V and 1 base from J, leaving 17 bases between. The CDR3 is CASQFTARRNTGELFF. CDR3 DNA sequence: TGTGCCAGCCAATTTACTGCTAGAAGGAACACCGGGGAGCTGTTTTTT.

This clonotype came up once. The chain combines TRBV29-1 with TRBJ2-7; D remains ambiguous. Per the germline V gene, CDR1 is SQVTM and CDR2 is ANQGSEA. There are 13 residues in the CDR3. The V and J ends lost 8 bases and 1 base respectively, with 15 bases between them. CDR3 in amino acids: CSSDHHHSYEQYF. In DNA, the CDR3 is TGCAGCTCCGACCACCACCATTCCTACGAGCAGTACTTC.

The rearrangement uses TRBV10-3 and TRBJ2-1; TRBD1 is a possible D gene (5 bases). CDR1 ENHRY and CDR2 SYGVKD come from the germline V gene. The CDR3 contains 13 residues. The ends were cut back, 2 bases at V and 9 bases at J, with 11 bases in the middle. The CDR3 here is CAISERGDGEQFF. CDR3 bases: TGTGCCATCAGTGAGAGGGGTGACGGTGAGCAGTTCTTC.

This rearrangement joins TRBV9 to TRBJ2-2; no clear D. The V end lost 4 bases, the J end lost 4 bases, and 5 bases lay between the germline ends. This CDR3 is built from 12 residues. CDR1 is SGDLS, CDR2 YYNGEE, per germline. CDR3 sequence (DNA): TGTGCCAGCAGCACAAGCACCGGGGAGCTGTTTTTT. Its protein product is CASSTSTGELFF.

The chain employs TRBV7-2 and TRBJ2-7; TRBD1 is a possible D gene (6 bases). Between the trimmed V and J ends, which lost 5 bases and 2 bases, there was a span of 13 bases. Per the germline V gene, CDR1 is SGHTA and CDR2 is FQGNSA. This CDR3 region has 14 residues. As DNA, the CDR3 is TGTGCCAGCAGCCACGCTGACAGGACCTACGAGCAGTACTTC. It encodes CASSHADRTYEQYF.

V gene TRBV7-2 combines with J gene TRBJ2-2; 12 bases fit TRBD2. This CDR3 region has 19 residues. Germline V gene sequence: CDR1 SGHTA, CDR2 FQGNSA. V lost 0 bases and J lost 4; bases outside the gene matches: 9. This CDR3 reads CASSLASSGGAAGTGELFF. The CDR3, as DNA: TGTGCCAGCAGCTTAGCGTCTAGCGGGGGGGCAGCGGGCACCGGGGAGCTGTTTTTT.

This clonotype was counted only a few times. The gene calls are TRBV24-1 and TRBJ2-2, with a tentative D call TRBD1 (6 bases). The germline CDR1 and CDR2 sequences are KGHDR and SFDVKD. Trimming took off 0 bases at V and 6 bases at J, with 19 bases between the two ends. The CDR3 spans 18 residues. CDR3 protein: CATSDLHFGQQGAGELFF. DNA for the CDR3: TGTGCCACCAGTGATTTGCATTTCGGCCAACAGGGCGCCGGGGAGCTGTTTTTT.

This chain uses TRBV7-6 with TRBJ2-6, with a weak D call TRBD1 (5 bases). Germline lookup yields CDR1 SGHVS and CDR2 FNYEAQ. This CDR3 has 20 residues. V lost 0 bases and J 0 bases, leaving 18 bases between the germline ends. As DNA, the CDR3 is TGTGCCAGCAGCTTAGCGCGACAGCCTGGGGATACCTCTGGGGCCAACGTCCTGACTTTC. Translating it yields CASSLARQPGDTSGANVLTF.

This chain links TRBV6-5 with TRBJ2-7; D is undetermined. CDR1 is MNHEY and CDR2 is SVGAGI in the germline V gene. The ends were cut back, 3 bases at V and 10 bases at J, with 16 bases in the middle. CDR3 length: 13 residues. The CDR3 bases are TGTGCCAGCAGTTATTCCGCCCGTTTGGGACAGTACTTC. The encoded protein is CASSYSARLGQYF.

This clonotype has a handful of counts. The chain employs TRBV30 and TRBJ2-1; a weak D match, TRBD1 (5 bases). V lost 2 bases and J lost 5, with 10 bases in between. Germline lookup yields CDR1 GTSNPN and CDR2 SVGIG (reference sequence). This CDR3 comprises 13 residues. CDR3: CAWSQGSDNEQFF. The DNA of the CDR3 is TGTGCCTGGAGTCAGGGCTCGGACAATGAGCAGTTCTTC.

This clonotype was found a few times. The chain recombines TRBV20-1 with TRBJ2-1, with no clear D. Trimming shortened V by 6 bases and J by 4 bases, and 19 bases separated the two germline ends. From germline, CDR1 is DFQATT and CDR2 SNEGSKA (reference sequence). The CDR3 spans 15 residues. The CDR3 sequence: CSAPLVWQNYNEQFF. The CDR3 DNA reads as TGCAGTGCCCCATTGGTGTGGCAGAATTACAATGAGCAGTTCTTC.

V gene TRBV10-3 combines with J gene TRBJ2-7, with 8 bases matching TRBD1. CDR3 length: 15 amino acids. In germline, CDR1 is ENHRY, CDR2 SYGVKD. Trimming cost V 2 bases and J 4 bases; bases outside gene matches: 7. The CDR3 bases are TGTGCCATCAGTGAGGACTCAGGGGGCCTGTACGAGCAGTACTTC. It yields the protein CAISEDSGGLYEQYF.

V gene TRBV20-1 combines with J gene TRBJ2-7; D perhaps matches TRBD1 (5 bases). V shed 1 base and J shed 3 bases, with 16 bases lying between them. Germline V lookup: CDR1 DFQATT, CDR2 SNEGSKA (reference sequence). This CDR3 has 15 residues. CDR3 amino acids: CSARVGQGSFYEQYF. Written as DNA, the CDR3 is TGCAGTGCTAGAGTTGGGCAGGGAAGTTTCTACGAGCAGTACTTC.

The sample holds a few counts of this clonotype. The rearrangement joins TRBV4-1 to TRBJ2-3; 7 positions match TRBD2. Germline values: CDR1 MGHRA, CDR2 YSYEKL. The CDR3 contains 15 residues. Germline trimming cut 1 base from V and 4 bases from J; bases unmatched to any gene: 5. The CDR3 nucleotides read TGCGCCAGCAGCCAAGCGAGCGGGGCCGCAGATACGCAGTATTTT. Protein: CASSQASGAADTQYF.

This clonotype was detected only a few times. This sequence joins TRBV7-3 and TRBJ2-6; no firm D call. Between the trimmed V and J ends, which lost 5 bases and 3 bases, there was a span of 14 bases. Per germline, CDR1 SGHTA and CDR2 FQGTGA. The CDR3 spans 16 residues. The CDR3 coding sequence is TGTGCCAGCAGCCCTCTTGGAGCGAGTGGGGCCAACGTCCTGACTTTC. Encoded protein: CASSPLGASGANVLTF.

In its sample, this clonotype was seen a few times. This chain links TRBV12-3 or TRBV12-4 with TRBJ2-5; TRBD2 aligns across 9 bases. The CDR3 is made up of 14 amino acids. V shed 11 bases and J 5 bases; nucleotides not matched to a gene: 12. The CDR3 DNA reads TGTGCCTCTATTAGCGGGAGCTCGGGTGAGACCCAGTACTTC. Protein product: CASISGSSGETQYF.

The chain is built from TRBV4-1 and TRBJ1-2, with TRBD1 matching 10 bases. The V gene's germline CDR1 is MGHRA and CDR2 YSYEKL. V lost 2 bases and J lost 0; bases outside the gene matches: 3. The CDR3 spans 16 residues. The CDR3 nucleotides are TGCGCCAGCAGCCAATCGGGGACAGGGGCTAACTATGGCTACACCTTC. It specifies CASSQSGTGANYGYTF.

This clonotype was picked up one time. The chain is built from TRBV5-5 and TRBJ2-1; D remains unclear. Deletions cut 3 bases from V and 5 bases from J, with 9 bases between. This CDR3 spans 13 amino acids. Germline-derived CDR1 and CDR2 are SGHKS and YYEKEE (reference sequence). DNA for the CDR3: TGTGCCAGCAGCTACGCGAGGCACAATGAGCAGTTCTTC. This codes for CASSYARHNEQFF. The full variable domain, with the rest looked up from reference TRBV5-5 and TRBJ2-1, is DAGVTQSPTHLIKTRGQQVTLRCSPISGHKSVSWYQQVLGQGPQFIFQYYEKEERGRGNFPDRFSARQFPNYSSELNVNALLLGDSALYLCASSYARHNEQFFGPGTRLTVL.

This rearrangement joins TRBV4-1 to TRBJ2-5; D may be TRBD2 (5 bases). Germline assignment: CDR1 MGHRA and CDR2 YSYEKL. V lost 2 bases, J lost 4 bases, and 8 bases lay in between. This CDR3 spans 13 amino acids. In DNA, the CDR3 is TGCGCCAGCAGCCAATTTGGAGGAGAGACCCAGTACTTC. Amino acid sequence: CASSQFGGETQYF.

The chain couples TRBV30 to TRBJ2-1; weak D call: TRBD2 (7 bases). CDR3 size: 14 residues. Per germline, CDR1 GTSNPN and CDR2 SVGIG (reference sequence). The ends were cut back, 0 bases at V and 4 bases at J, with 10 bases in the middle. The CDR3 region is CAWSVGGLYNEQFF. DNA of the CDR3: TGTGCCTGGAGTGTAGGGGGACTATACAATGAGCAGTTCTTC.

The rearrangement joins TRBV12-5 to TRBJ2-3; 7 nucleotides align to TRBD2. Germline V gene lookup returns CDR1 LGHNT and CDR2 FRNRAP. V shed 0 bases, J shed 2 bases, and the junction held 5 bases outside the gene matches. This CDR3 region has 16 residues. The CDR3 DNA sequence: TGTGCTAGTGGTTTGGTGGAAAGCGGGGCCACAGATACGCAGTATTTT. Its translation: CASGLVESGATDTQYF.